Below are 26 T cell receptor beta chains sequenced from a single sample in a study of T cell changes during pregnancy in multiple sclerosis. Libraries were prepared by immunoSEQ multiplex PCR; TCRdb keeps only in-frame clonotypes and omits some of them. The sample holds some 43,000 clones; around 91% are singletons and the top ten take 10%. Material: CD8+ T cells from peripheral blood mononuclear cells, obtained in the first trimester of pregnancy. These receptors originate from a female donor with multiple sclerosis, enrolled in a pregnancy study.

CDR3 residues: CASSSLWTGTNYGYTF. CDR3 sequence (DNA): TGTGCCAGCAGCTCACTCTGGACAGGAACTAACTATGGCTACACCTTC. The chain carries TRBV7-9 and TRBJ1-2, with 7 bases matching TRBD1. Germline CDR1 and CDR2: SEHNR and FQNEAQ (reference sequence). V was clipped by 4 bases and J by 0 bases; unmatched bases: 8. CDR3 length: 16 amino acids.

The chain uses TRBV2 and TRBJ1-5, with TRBD1 matching 9 bases. The CDR3 totals 15 residues. Germline V CDR1 and CDR2: SNHLY, FYNNEI. With V trimmed by 5 bases and J by 4 bases, 6 bases remained unmatched. DNA for the CDR3: TGTGCCAGCAGTTCGGGACAGGGTGGAAATCAGCCCCAGCATTTT. Protein product: CASSSGQGGNQPQHF.

This clone appeared once. The gene calls are TRBV2 and TRBJ2-4; TRBD1 might be the D (8 bases). The CDR3 totals 14 residues. Looked up from germline, CDR1 is SNHLY and CDR2 is FYNNEI. Trimming took off 6 bases at V and 9 bases at J, with 18 bases between the two ends. Here the CDR3 DNA reads TGTGCCAGCAGGGCAGGACAGGGCGGGGGCATTCAGTACTTC. Its protein product is CASRAGQGGGIQYF.

This chain connects TRBV7-9 to TRBJ2-5; tentative D call: TRBD2 (5 bases). Trimming shortened V by 1 base and J by 8 bases, and 17 bases separated the two germline ends. The CDR3 totals 15 residues. CDR1 is SEHNR, CDR2 FQNEAQ, per germline (reference sequence). CDR3 loop: CASSLVRGFLETQYF. The DNA for the CDR3 is TGTGCCAGCAGCTTAGTTCGGGGATTTTTGGAAACCCAGTACTTC.

V and J are TRBV19 and TRBJ2-3; a possible D gene is TRBD1 (6 bases). V was shortened by 9 bases and J by 2 bases, with 12 bases between the two germline ends. Germline V gene sequence: CDR1 LNHDA, CDR2 SQIVND (reference sequence). The CDR3 is 13 residues long. The CDR3 sequence is CASNHRVTDTQYF. The CDR3 DNA reads TGTGCCAGCAACCACAGGGTCACAGATACGCAGTATTTT.

This clone is a singleton in its sample. The rearrangement uses TRBV7-8 and TRBJ2-5; 10 nucleotides match TRBD2. The CDR3 extends over 17 amino acids. V dropped 5 bases and J dropped 4; count of bases not matched to a gene: 13. CDR1 is SGHVS and CDR2 is FQNEAQ in the germline V gene. CDR3 residues: CASSPMVLAGVAETQYF. The CDR3 DNA reads TGTGCCAGCAGCCCTATGGTCCTAGCGGGGGTCGCAGAGACCCAGTACTTC.

The V and J genes are TRBV5-1 and TRBJ2-7, with TRBD1 matching over 7 bases. The V gene end was trimmed by 5 bases and the J gene end by 3 bases; junction bases not matched to a gene: 11. CDR1 and CDR2 from the germline V gene are SGHRS and YFSETQ. The CDR3 covers 15 residues. Written as DNA, the CDR3 is TGCGCCAGCAGATCGGACAGGAGCGCGGTCTACGAGCAGTACTTC. It translates to CASRSDRSAVYEQYF.

This chain links TRBV4-3 with TRBJ2-7, with 7 bases aligning to TRBD1. This CDR3 contains 15 residues. CDR1 is LGHNA and CDR2 is YSLEER in the germline V gene. Trimming cost V 2 bases and J 2 bases; bases outside gene matches: 6. CDR3: CASSQSPGTAYEQYF. DNA of the CDR3: TGCGCCAGCAGCCAATCTCCCGGGACAGCCTACGAGCAGTACTTC.

The count of this clone is one. The chain couples TRBV19 to TRBJ1-2, with 9 bases lining up with TRBD1. V was pared by 5 bases and J by 6 bases, with 4 bases of the junction left unmatched. From germline, CDR1 is LNHDA and CDR2 SQIVND (reference sequence). This CDR3 region has 13 residues. In nucleotides, the CDR3 is TGTGCCAGTAGTTGGACAGGGGATGATGGCTACACCTTC. This sequence encodes CASSWTGDDGYTF.

V gene TRBV11-3 combines with J gene TRBJ1-1; D remains ambiguous. Germline CDR1 is SGHNT and CDR2 is YENEEA. The CDR3 runs to 13 residues. V lost 5 bases and J lost 2, with 9 bases in between. The CDR3 is CASSVRVNTEAFF. CDR3 nucleotides: TGTGCCAGCAGCGTCCGGGTAAACACTGAAGCTTTCTTT.

The rearrangement links TRBV7-6 to TRBJ1-2; no reliable D call. Germline V gene lookup returns CDR1 SGHVS and CDR2 FNYEAQ. The CDR3 loop spans 14 amino acids. The V end was cut by 5 bases, the J end by 7 bases, with 17 bases between. The CDR3 loop reads CASSPREGAGGYTF. The CDR3 nucleotides are TGTGCCAGCAGCCCCCGGGAGGGTGCCGGTGGCTACACCTTC.

This chain links TRBV4-3 with TRBJ2-7; tentatively, D is TRBD1 (6 bases). In germline, CDR1 is LGHNA, CDR2 YSLEER. The V and J ends lost 2 bases and 2 bases respectively, with 10 bases between them. This CDR3 contains 14 residues. This CDR3 is CASSQRTDTYEQYF. CDR3 coding DNA: TGCGCCAGCAGCCAACGGACAGACACCTACGAGCAGTACTTC.

The rearrangement uses TRBV27 and TRBJ2-7; 11 bases align to TRBD1. This CDR3 comprises 15 residues. Looked up from germline, CDR1 is MNHEY and CDR2 is SMNVEV (reference sequence). V trimming: 5 bases; J trimming: 3 bases; junction bases outside the gene matches: 6. CDR3 amino acids: CASSRTGTGGYEQYF. The DNA of the CDR3 is TGTGCCAGCAGTCGAACCGGGACAGGGGGCTACGAGCAGTACTTC.

The chain joins TRBV7-7 to TRBJ1-4; perhaps TRBD1 as D (6 bases). The CDR3 has 17 residues. V lost 1 base and J 3 bases, leaving 15 bases between the germline ends. Germline assignment: CDR1 SSHAT and CDR2 FNYEAQ (reference sequence). CDR3 in amino acids: CASSLERQATPNEKLFF. The DNA for the CDR3 is TGTGCCAGCAGCTTAGAGAGACAGGCGACCCCTAATGAAAAACTGTTTTTT.

This clone was observed a single time. The chain is built from TRBV6-1 and TRBJ2-3; tentative D call: TRBD1 (6 bases). CDR3 length equals 15 residues. In germline, CDR1 is MNHNS, CDR2 SASEGT. Trimming removed 0 bases at V and 1 base at J, with 8 bases between. The CDR3: CASSEAKGGTDTQYF. Written as DNA, the CDR3 is TGTGCCAGCAGTGAAGCGAAGGGGGGCACAGATACGCAGTATTTT.

This sequence joins TRBV19 and TRBJ1-1, with D possibly being TRBD1 (6 bases). Germline assignment: CDR1 LNHDA and CDR2 SQIVND (reference sequence). There are 10 residues in the CDR3. V lost 8 bases to trimming and J lost 10 bases, with 11 bases between them. CDR3 nucleotide sequence: TGTGCCAGTGGGCAGGGGTCAGCTTTCTTT. This translates into CASGQGSAFF. Complete variable domain (other parts from reference TRBV19 and TRBJ1-1): DGGITQSPKYLFRKEGQNVTLSCEQNLNHDAMYWYRQDPGQGLRLIYYSQIVNDFQKGDIAEGYSVSREKKESFPLTVTSAQKNPTAFYLCASGQGSAFFGQGTRLTVV.

The rearrangement links TRBV4-1 to TRBJ1-1; no definite D call. Trimming shortened V by 0 bases and J by 0 bases, and 8 bases separated the two germline ends. CDR1 and CDR2 from the germline V gene are MGHRA and YSYEKL. This CDR3 region has 15 residues. The CDR3 bases are TGCGCCAGCAGCCAAGATTCGGCGGTGAACACTGAAGCTTTCTTT. Amino acid sequence: CASSQDSAVNTEAFF.

This CDR3 reads CASSSRLAGGVSSYNEQFF. CDR3 sequence (DNA): TGTGCCAGCAGCTCAAGACTAGCGGGGGGCGTTAGCTCCTACAATGAGCAGTTCTTC. J is TRBJ2-1 and V is TRBV7-9; 13 bases align to TRBD2. Germline CDR1 SEHNR, CDR2 FQNEAQ (reference sequence). Trimming cost V 4 bases and J 0 bases; bases outside gene matches: 9. The CDR3 contains 19 residues.

This sequence joins TRBV5-1 and TRBJ2-1; TRBD2 aligns across 13 bases. The germline V gene encodes CDR1 SGHRS and CDR2 YFSETQ. Losses at the gene ends were 4 bases for V and 6 bases for J; bases not matched to a gene: 13. The CDR3 spans 18 residues. As DNA, the CDR3 is TGCGCCAGCAGCCTCCGGACTAGCGGGGGCCTAGGGTTCAATGAGCAGTTCTTC. Its protein is CASSLRTSGGLGFNEQFF.

V is TRBV10-1 and J is TRBJ2-5, with TRBD2 identical over 11 bases. V lost 0 bases to trimming and J lost 4 bases; unmatched junction nucleotides: 4. This CDR3 comprises 16 residues. In germline, CDR1 is WNHNN, CDR2 SYGVQD (reference sequence). CDR3 residues: CASSESSGRVGETQYF. The CDR3 DNA reads TGCGCCAGCAGTGAGTCTAGCGGGAGGGTAGGAGAGACCCAGTACTTC.

V gene TRBV5-1 combines with J gene TRBJ1-1; D might be TRBD1 (6 bases). CDR3 length: 14 amino acids. The germline V gene has CDR1 SGHRS and CDR2 YFSETQ. Trimming stripped 4 bases from V and 8 bases from J, with 18 bases between. The CDR3 region has the DNA TGCGCCAGCAGCCCCGGGGGGACAAACGCCGAAGCTTTCTTT. Translation: CASSPGGTNAEAFF.

The chain has TRBV23-1 and TRBJ1-2; D remains unclear. TRBV23-1 is an ORF, with its function uncertain. Trimming pared 6 bases from V and 1 base from J, leaving 9 bases between. The CDR3 has 13 residues. The CDR3 region is CASRLDGNYGYTF. CDR3 DNA: TGCGCCAGCAGACTAGACGGTAACTATGGCTACACCTTC.

The chain couples TRBV19 to TRBJ2-3; TRBD2 aligns across 7 bases. V lost 2 bases to trimming and J lost 1 base; unmatched junction nucleotides: 3. CDR3 length: 15 amino acids. CDR1 LNHDA and CDR2 SQIVND come from the germline V gene (reference sequence). This chain's CDR3 is CASSIPSGGTDTQYF. For the CDR3, the DNA is TGTGCCAGTAGTATACCGAGCGGGGGCACAGATACGCAGTATTTT.

The chain joins TRBV6-1 to TRBJ1-1; 9 bases match TRBD1. The CDR3 extends over 14 amino acids. Germline CDR1 MNHNS, CDR2 SASEGT. V was pared by 6 bases and J by 7 bases, with 9 bases of the junction left unmatched. The chain's CDR3 is CASSPMTGGFEAFF. The CDR3 region has the DNA TGTGCCAGCAGCCCGATGACAGGGGGATTTGAAGCTTTCTTT.

The chain has TRBV27 and TRBJ2-7, with TRBD2 matching over 14 bases. V dropped 5 bases and J dropped 5; count of bases not matched to a gene: 8. The germline V gene has CDR1 MNHEY and CDR2 SMNVEV (reference sequence). The CDR3 is 16 amino acids. The CDR3 DNA follows: TGTGCCAGCAGTCTAGGACTAGCGGGAGGTCTGGACGAGCAGTACTTC. It codes for CASSLGLAGGLDEQYF.

This rearrangement joins TRBV6-1 to TRBJ2-4; the D gene is possibly TRBD1 (6 bases). V was shortened by 8 bases and J by 2 bases, with 7 bases between the two germline ends. The CDR3 is 12 residues long. Germline V gene lookup returns CDR1 MNHNS and CDR2 SASEGT. This chain's CDR3 is CASQGSKNIQYF. The CDR3 coding sequence is TGTGCCAGCCAGGGGTCCAAAAACATTCAGTACTTC.